The T cell receptor (beta chain) under discussion was sequenced for a study of CD8+ T cells in alopecia areata. On the study more broadly: Patients given treatment had severity scored by the percentage of scalp area affected.

V lost 6 bases to trimming and J lost 4 bases, with 10 bases between them. Germline V CDR1 and CDR2: KGHSH, LQKENI. CDR3 length: 14 amino acids. Sequencing templates came from extracted RNA that was reverse transcribed into cDNA. Assay: immunoSEQ multiplex PCR; the TCRdb copy retains only in-frame clones and omits some. The sample comprises 150,000 to 200,000 clones, around three fifths of which are singletons, and approximately 0.93% rests with the top ten. Specified treatment: oral pan-JAK inhibitor, 5-10 mg twice daily. Collection of lesional scalp punch biopsies and peripheral blood was performed in alopecia areata patients. This clone was found a few times.

The genes are TRBV18 and TRBJ2-6; D gene ambiguous. This specimen consisted of CD4+ T cells sorted from blood, obtained at week 24, from a patient treated with tofacitinib. This sequence was found in a human donor with alopecia areata. In nucleotides, the CDR3 is TGTGCCAGCTCCCCCTTGTTCGGGGCCAACGTCCTGACTTTC. This gives the protein CASSPLFGANVLTF.